This entry concerns a single T cell receptor beta chain. This clonotype was observed a handful of times. Its binding antigen is unknown. No per-base quality is available; no much larger clone lies one base away. These data belong to a study of T cells after yellow fever vaccination (dated by TCRdb to the late 2010s). Looking at the study overall: The SMART-Seq v4 Ultra Low Input RNA kit was used to prepare libraries from fractions with low cell numbers. To follow T-cell clones before and after primary and booster YFV17D yellow fever vaccination, bulk TCR alpha and beta repertoires were sequenced over time. Two healthy male donors made up the cohort, one aged 18 to 30 years and the other aged 30 to 39 years. Blood was collected at multiple timepoints before and after primary and secondary immunization, and bulk PBMC replicates and cell subsets were isolated.

The treatment or condition label, as the study defines it: live attenuated yellow fever vaccine strain. At every blood-draw timepoint, two biological replicates of bulk PBMCs were collected. A standard Ficoll-Paque protocol was used to isolate PBMCs from peripheral blood. TriZol was used to extract RNA from bulk PBMCs, CD4 and CD8 fractions, and dextramer-positive and dextramer-negative fractions. TCR cDNA was made using 5'RACE template switching, a step that added a universal primer site and unique molecular identifiers. Priming of cDNA synthesis was performed from both the TCR alpha and TCR beta constant segments. Library amplification used two PCR steps, and the second PCR step added sample barcodes and sequencing adapters. Libraries were sequenced on Illumina HiSeq 2500 (2x100 bp) or NovaSeq (2x150 bp). In the original analysis: Reads were demultiplexed and collapsed into UMI consensus sequences with MIGEC, and V(D)J alignment was performed with MiXCR. Using edgeR on replicate PBMC samples, clonotypes were called vaccine-responding if FDR was below 0.01 and the log2 fold change was above 5 up to day 15. Bulk clonotypes were assigned CD4 or CD8 identity according to which sequenced CD4 or CD8 repertoire held them at higher abundance. Starting from the raw public reads, TCRdb applied fastp trimming at Q25, assembled clones with MiXCR and retained in-frame beta chains. Records with the same CDR3 protein are collapsed into one entry carrying the most frequent genes and DNA. The V and J calls here are based on TCRdb, not the publication. The sample data list some 600,000 distinct CDR3 sequences, and about 15% of these were observed just once. Around 16% of the sample is held by the ten biggest clonotypes.

V is pared back by 6 bases and J by 1 base, with 15 bases lying between the germline termini. The germline V gene (reference sequence) supplies CDR1 DFQATT and CDR2 SNEGSKA. The CDR3 has 14 amino acids, counting the end cysteine and phenylalanine. Only the CDR3 region is kept as DNA, spanning 42 bases read in frame from base 1. The paper as a whole reports these results and caveats: Computational filtering was needed because FACS-sorted repertoires could contain abundant contaminating clonotypes from the bulk population. Because the study included only a couple of donors, the extent to which the findings can be generalized is limited. Compared with the primary T-cell response, the secondary T-cell response was weaker but faster, peaking on day 5 rather than day 15. A small fraction of clonotypes appeared in both the CD4 and CD8 compartments, likely as a result of convergent recombination. After the booster, most clones that had expanded after primary vaccination were detected again (about 97% of CD4 and around nine tenths of CD8), suggesting broad maintenance of memory.

Here the chain combines TRBV20-1 and TRBJ1-1, with the D gene too uncertain to name. The specimen was PBMCs, collected 5 days after the first yellow fever vaccination. This TCR came from a young man who received the YFV17D yellow fever vaccine. DNA sequence: TGCAGTGCCAAAAACCTTGGTGGGAACACTGAAGCTTTCTTT. This codes for CSAKNLGGNTEAFF.